The clone carrying this T cell receptor beta chain occurred once. This entry comes from a study of blood T cell repertoires in COVID-19. Across the whole study: Italy, Spain and the United States were the sources of the convalescent and acute COVID-19 samples. PBMCs, B-cell-depleted T cells, or T cells provided the cDNA or gDNA that made up the material.

Germline V CDR1 and CDR2: LGHDT, YNNKEL (reference sequence). Germline trimming cut 3 bases from V and 3 bases from J; bases unmatched to any gene: 3. This CDR3 spans 14 amino acids. The table came from immunoSEQ multiplex PCR; TCRdb's copy has only in-frame clones and leaves some out. The sample lists a few hundred thousand clones; approximately 86% were seen once. Assignment of participants to cohorts was predicated upon participant-reported clinical history. Two negative PCRs, clearance, or symptom resolution characterized the recovered Cohort 3 donors. The TCR sequence derives from a woman aged 50 to 60 who had recovered from COVID-19. The specimen sequenced was PBMCs or T cells enriched from blood (not recorded which). The gene calls are TRBV3-1 (or the pseudogene TRBV3-2) and TRBJ1-2; TRBD1 aligns across 8 bases. Here the CDR3 reads CASSQDRAHYGYTF. The DNA of the CDR3 is TGTGCCAGCAGCCAGGACAGGGCCCACTATGGCTACACCTTC.